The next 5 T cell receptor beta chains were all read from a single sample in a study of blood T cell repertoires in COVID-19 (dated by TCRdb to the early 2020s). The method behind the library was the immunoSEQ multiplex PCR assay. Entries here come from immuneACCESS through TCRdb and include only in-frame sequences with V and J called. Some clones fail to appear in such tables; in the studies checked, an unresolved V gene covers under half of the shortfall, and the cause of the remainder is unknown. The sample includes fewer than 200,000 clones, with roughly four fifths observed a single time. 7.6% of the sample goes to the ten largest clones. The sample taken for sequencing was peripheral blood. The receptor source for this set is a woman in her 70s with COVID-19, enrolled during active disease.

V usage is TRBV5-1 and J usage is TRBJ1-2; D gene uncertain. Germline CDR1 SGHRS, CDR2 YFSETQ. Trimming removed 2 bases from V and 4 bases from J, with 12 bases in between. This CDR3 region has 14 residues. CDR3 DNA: TGCGCCAGCAGCTTATCGCCAGGAGGCTATGGCTACACCTTC. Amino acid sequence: CASSLSPGGYGYTF.

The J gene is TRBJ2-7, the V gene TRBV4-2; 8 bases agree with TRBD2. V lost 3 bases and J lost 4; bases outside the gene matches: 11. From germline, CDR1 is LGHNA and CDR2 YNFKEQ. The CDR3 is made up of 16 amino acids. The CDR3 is CASSQRTSGPQYEQYF. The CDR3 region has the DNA TGTGCCAGCAGCCAGCGAACTAGCGGACCTCAGTACGAGCAGTACTTC.

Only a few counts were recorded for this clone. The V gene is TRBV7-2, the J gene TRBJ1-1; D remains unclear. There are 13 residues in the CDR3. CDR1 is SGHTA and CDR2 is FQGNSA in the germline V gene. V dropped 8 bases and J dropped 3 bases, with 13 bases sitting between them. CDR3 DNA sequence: TGTGCCAGCGGGCACGAGGGTTACACTGAAGCTTTCTTT. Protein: CASGHEGYTEAFF.

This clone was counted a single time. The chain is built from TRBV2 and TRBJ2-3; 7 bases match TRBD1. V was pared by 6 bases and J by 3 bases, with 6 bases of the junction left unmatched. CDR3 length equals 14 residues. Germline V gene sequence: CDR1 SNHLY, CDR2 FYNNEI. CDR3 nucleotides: TGTGCCAGCAGATTCTACAGGGGAACAGATACGCAGTATTTT. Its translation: CASRFYRGTDTQYF.

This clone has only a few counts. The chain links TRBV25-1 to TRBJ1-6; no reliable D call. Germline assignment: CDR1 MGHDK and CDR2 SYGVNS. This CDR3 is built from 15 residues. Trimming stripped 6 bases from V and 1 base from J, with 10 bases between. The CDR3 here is CASRPGGSYNSPLHF. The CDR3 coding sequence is TGTGCCAGCAGGCCGGGCGGGTCCTATAATTCACCCCTCCACTTT.